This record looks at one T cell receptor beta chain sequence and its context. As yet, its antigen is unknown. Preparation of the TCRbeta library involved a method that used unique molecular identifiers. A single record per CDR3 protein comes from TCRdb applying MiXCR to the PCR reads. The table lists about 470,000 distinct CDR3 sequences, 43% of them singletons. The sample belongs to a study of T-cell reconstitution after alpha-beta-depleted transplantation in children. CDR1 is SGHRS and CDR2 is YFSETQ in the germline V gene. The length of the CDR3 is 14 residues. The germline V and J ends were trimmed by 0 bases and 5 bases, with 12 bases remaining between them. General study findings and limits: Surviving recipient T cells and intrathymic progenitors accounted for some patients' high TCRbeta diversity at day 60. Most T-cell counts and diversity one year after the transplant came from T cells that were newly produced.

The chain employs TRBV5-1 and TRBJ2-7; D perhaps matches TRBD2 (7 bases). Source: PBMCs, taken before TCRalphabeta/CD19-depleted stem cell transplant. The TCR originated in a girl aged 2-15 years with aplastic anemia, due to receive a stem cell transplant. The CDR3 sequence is CASSLVQGRDEQYF. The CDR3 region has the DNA TGCGCCAGCAGCTTGGTTCAGGGGAGGGACGAGCAGTACTTC.